This passage covers 5 T cell receptor beta chains from one sample sequenced in a study of CD8+CD57+ T cells in acquired aplastic anemia. Sequencing involved patients with CD8+CD57+ cell expansion previously shown by flow cytometry. It was genomic DNA that served as the template for profiling TCR beta VDJ and CDR3. TCRdb re-derived calls from the reads in MiXCR, one entry per CDR3 protein. The sample yields roughly 250,000 distinct CDR3 sequences, roughly half seen once. Sequenced sample: sorted CD4+, CD8+, or CD8+CD57+ T cells (not recorded which) from PBMCs. Receptors originate from a human donor with aplastic anemia.

This clonotype was detected ten times or more. The chain joins TRBV5-5 to TRBJ2-1; TRBD1 agrees at 7 bases. V was clipped by 4 bases and J by 9 bases; unmatched bases: 4. The germline gives CDR1 SGHKS, CDR2 YYEKEE (reference sequence). The CDR3 runs to 12 residues. CDR3 in DNA: TGTGCCAGCAGCCCGACAGGGTTTGAGCAGTTCTTC. Its translation is CASSPTGFEQFF.

On this clonotype: This may be a read error: a much more frequent sequence differs by one nucleotide. The chain joins TRBV5-1 to TRBJ1-2; weak D call: TRBD1 (5 bases). There are 13 residues in the CDR3. Germline CDR1 is SGHRS and CDR2 is YFSETQ. V gave up 3 bases and J gave up 4 bases, with 10 bases separating them. CDR3 loop: CASSSAGPYGYTF. In DNA form, the CDR3 reads TGCGCCAGCAGCTCGGCAGGGCCCTATGGCTACACCTTC.

At least ten counts were recorded for this clonotype. The chain joins TRBV27 to TRBJ1-1, with D possibly matching TRBD1 (5 bases). V was clipped by 7 bases and J by 8 bases, with 11 bases between them. Per germline, CDR1 MNHEY and CDR2 SMNVEV (reference sequence). The CDR3 is made up of 11 amino acids. CDR3 DNA sequence: TGTGCCAGCATCCTGGGGGGGGAAGCTTTCTTT. Translated, it gives CASILGGEAFF.

This clonotype was recorded once. The chain joins TRBV29-1 to TRBJ2-7; 7 positions agree with TRBD1. CDR1 is SQVTM, CDR2 ANQGSEA, per germline. The CDR3 contains 12 residues. CDR3 sequence: CSLSGQAYEQYF. The CDR3 DNA reads as TGCAGTTTATCTGGACAGGCGTATGAGCAGTACTTC.

V and J are TRBV24-1 and TRBJ1-5, with D maybe TRBD1 (5 bases). V gave up 0 bases and J gave up 10 bases, with 6 bases separating them. The length of the CDR3 is 12 residues. Germline V gene sequence: CDR1 KGHDR, CDR2 SFDVKD. This chain's CDR3 is CATSDLQGPQHF. CDR3 in DNA: TGTGCCACCAGTGATTTGCAGGGTCCCCAGCATTTT.